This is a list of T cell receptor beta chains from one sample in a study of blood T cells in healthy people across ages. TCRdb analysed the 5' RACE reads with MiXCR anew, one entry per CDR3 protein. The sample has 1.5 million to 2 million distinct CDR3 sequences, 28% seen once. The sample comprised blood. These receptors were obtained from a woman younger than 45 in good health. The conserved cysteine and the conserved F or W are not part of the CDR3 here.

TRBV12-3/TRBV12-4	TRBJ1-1	ASSPRLGGLGTEAF
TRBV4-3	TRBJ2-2	ASSQDGLRLSGELF
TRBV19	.	ASILTGEHEQY
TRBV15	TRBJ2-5	ATSRKQGAKETQY
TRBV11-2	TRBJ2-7	ASSRIPTSGSTYEQY
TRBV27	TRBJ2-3	ASSLSASGAIDTQY
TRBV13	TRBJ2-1	ASSTGTSGSLYQDEQF
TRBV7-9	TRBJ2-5	ASSSIGGEETQY
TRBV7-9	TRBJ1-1	ASSFGTGLNTEAF
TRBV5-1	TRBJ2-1	ASSPEVSGRSVLDEQF
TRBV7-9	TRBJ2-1	ASGSRSSYNEQF
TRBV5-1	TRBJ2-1	ASSSTPLQGAEQF
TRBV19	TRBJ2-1	ASSLPGWTGGEQF
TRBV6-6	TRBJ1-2	ASTGHDYGYT
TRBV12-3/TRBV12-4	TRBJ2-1	ASSDTGTGGYNEQF
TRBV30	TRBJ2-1	AWRMGQGSFYEQF
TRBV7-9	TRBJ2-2	ASTRRGSMTGELF
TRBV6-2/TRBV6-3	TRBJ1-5	ASSYRAGTSQPQH
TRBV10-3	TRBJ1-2	AISEGGLIGYT
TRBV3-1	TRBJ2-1	ASSQGTSEYNEQF
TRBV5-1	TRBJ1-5	ASTFPRQPQH
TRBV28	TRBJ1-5	AIRQGAYHPQH
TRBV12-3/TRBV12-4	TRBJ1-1	ASSFLPYLGQGEPNTEAF
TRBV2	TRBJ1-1	ASLFLRTGVPDTEAF
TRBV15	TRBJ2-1	ATSRDVVSYNEQF
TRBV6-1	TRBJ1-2	ASSEYYSGRGYGTGVYGYT
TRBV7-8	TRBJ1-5	ASSLVVGFSNQPQH
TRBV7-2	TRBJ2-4	ASSGTGGGIQY
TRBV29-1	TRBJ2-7	SVALLTNGEQY
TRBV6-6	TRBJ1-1	ASSYSLRGQTEAF
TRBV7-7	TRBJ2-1	ASSSNTGDSYNEQF
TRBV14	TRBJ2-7	ASEGPRRLSSYEQY
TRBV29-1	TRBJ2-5	NFYRGETQY
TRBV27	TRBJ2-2	ASSASANTGELF
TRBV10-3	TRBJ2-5	AIKGTGETQY
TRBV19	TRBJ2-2	ASSTGTRLGGGGELF
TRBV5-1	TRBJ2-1	ASSSQQGSSYNEQF
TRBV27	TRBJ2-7	ASSLSSSPGTGAGEQY
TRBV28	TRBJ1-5	ASSETRDRVKSNQPQH
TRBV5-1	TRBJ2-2	ASRPDRTGVGTGELF
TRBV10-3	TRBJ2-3	AIGREATDTQY
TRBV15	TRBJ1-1	ATSSQGTSEAF
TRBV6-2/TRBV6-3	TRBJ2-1	ASSYSSGGGWF
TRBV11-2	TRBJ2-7	ASSFNTGGAYKQY
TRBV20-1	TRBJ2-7	SAQPGGAGRAYEQY
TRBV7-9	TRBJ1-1	ASSPRQILGTEAF
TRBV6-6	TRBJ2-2	ASSYESSGSEELF
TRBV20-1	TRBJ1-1	SARHGTKNTEAF
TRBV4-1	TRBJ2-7	ASSQDQKYEQY
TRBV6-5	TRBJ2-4	ASTKQGTNEQY
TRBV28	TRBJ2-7	ASAPRDMLYEQY
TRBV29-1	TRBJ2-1	SVEWSGGQGYNEQF
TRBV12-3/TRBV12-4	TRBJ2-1	ASINSGGYNEQF
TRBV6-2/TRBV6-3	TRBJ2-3	ASGVAVRTDTQY